Presented here are 27 T cell receptor beta chains from one specimen sequenced in a study of early T cells in non-severe SARS-CoV-2 infection. TCRdb fed the 5' RACE reads into MiXCR, producing one record per CDR3 protein. The table shows under 85,000 distinct CDR3 sequences, with over 9.5% occurring only once. The sample in question was whole blood, obtained at baseline. These receptors all come from an adult who was a healthcare worker with PCR-confirmed SARS-CoV-2 infection or an uninfected control (not recorded which).

This clonotype was found a few times. This rearrangement joins TRBV6-2 or TRBV6-3 to TRBJ1-1; 7 bases agree with TRBD1. There are 16 residues in the CDR3. Germline-derived CDR1 and CDR2 are MNHEY and SVGEGT. V lost 2 bases and J lost 5; bases outside the gene matches: 11. The CDR3 reads CASSYRQGLRKTEAFF. The CDR3 DNA is TGTGCCAGCAGTTACAGACAGGGTCTTAGGAAAACTGAAGCTTTCTTT.

The chain couples TRBV29-1 to TRBJ2-5; D uncertain. Trimming cost V 2 bases and J 7 bases, with 11 bases left between them. The V gene's germline CDR1 is SQVTM and CDR2 ANQGSEA. The CDR3 sequence is 12 residues long. The CDR3 DNA reads as TGCAGCGTTGAATTAGGGCCTGGGACCCAGTACTTC. Amino acid sequence: CSVELGPGTQYF.

This clonotype was detected only a few times. The chain has TRBV27 and TRBJ1-4; weak D call: TRBD1 (5 bases). Germline V gives CDR1 MNHEY, CDR2 SMNVEV (reference sequence). V shed 4 bases and J shed 5 bases, with 14 bases lying between them. There are 15 residues in the CDR3. The CDR3 bases are TGTGCCAGCAGTTGGGTGGGAACAGGAAATGAAAAACTGTTTTTT. It is translated as CASSWVGTGNEKLFF.

The gene calls are TRBV6-2 or TRBV6-3 and TRBJ2-7, with 7 bases that match TRBD1. The junction had 20 bases not matched to a gene; V was cut back by 7 bases and J by 5 bases. CDR1 is MNHEY, CDR2 SVGEGT, per germline. The CDR3 contains 17 residues. CDR3 protein: CASTHRGWGKGSDEQYF. Written as DNA, the CDR3 is TGTGCCAGCACCCACAGGGGATGGGGCAAAGGGTCTGACGAGCAGTACTTC.

The chain uses TRBV29-1 and TRBJ2-2, with D hard to call. The CDR3 sequence is 13 residues long. The V end lost 3 bases, the J end lost 7 bases, and 12 bases lay between the germline ends. Germline V gene lookup returns CDR1 SQVTM and CDR2 ANQGSEA. Here the CDR3 reads CSVDVAEVGELFF. As DNA, the CDR3 is TGCAGCGTTGACGTCGCAGAGGTCGGGGAGCTGTTTTTT.

This clonotype was counted only a few times. The junction differs from germline at one of its ends, possibly a read error. The CDR3 coding sequence is TGTGCCAGTAGTATAGGAAGACATGGCCCCGAGGGTGAGAACTTC. Amino acids: CASSIGRHGPEGENF. The J gene is TRBJ2-4, the V gene TRBV19; TRBD2 is a possible D gene (5 bases). This CDR3 has 15 amino acids. Germline V gene sequence: CDR1 LNHDA, CDR2 SQIVND (reference sequence).

This clonotype was detected a few times. The J gene is TRBJ2-1, the V gene TRBV7-9; perhaps TRBD2 as D (5 bases). From germline, CDR1 is SEHNR and CDR2 FQNEAQ (reference sequence). V lost 5 bases and J lost 4, with 12 bases in between. CDR3 length: 14 residues. In DNA form, the CDR3 reads TGTGCCAGCAGCCTCGAGGGCGGATACAATGAGCAGTTCTTC. The encoded protein is CASSLEGGYNEQFF.

This clonotype was seen more than once but under ten times. The chain has TRBV10-2 and TRBJ2-3; possible D gene TRBD1, 5 bases. The CDR3 runs to 14 residues. CDR1 is WSHSY, CDR2 SAAADI, per germline. Trimming stripped 0 bases from V and 6 bases from J, with 10 bases between. The CDR3 DNA is TGCGCCAGCAGTGAGTCGGGGCGAGGCGATACGCAGTATTTT. Its translation: CASSESGRGDTQYF.

This clonotype was found many times. CDR3 nucleotide sequence: TGTGCCACCAGTATAGCGGGAGAACTCACCGGGGAGCTGTTTTTT. As protein: CATSIAGELTGELFF. The chain employs TRBV24-1 and TRBJ2-2; TRBD2 matches at 9 bases. The length of the CDR3 is 15 residues. Unmatched junction bases numbered 5, after V lost 6 bases and J lost 4 bases. Per germline, CDR1 KGHDR and CDR2 SFDVKD.

There are many counts of this clonotype. The rearrangement uses TRBV5-1 and TRBJ1-1; 10 bases fit TRBD1. This CDR3 contains 16 residues. V was clipped by 4 bases and J by 0 bases; unmatched bases: 6. Germline CDR1 is SGHRS and CDR2 is YFSETQ. This CDR3 reads CASSPRQGALNTEAFF. In nucleotides, the CDR3 is TGCGCCAGCAGCCCAAGACAGGGGGCTTTGAACACTGAAGCTTTCTTT.

In its sample, this clonotype was seen a few times. The chain links TRBV5-4 to TRBJ1-3; possibly TRBD1 for D (5 bases). V was clipped by 4 bases and J by 0 bases, with 11 bases between them. The length of the CDR3 is 15 residues. Germline V gene lookup returns CDR1 SGHNT and CDR2 YYREEE (reference sequence). In DNA, the CDR3 is TGTGCCAGCAGCATAGACAGCATCTCTGGAAACACCATATATTTT. This codes for CASSIDSISGNTIYF. Complete variable domain (other parts from reference TRBV5-4 and TRBJ1-3): ETGVTQSPTHLIKTRGQQVTLRCSSQSGHNTVSWYQQALGQGPQFIFQYYREEENGRGNFPPRFSGLQFPNYSSELNVNALELDDSALYLCASSIDSISGNTIYFGEGSWLTVV.

This clonotype appeared many times. The rearrangement links TRBV7-2 to TRBJ2-2; D is ambiguous. The CDR3 totals 15 residues. The germline gives CDR1 SGHTA, CDR2 FQGNSA. V lost 1 base and J lost 4, with 10 bases in between. CDR3 in DNA: TGTGCCAGCAGCTTAGACGCCAAGGGCACCGGGGAGCTGTTTTTT. As protein: CASSLDAKGTGELFF.

The J gene is TRBJ2-5, the V gene TRBV18; 8 bases are a match to TRBD1. Germline lookup yields CDR1 KGHSH and CDR2 LQKENI. This CDR3 has 14 amino acids. After removal of 3 bases from V and 3 bases from J, the junction contained 3 bases not matched to a gene. CDR3 residues: CASSPQTGEETQYF. The CDR3 DNA sequence: TGTGCCAGCTCACCCCAGACAGGGGAAGAGACCCAGTACTTC.

This clonotype was counted a few times. The V and J genes are TRBV9 and TRBJ2-5; 8 nucleotides align to TRBD2. The CDR3 runs 16 residues. The V gene end was trimmed by 3 bases and the J gene end by 5 bases; junction bases not matched to a gene: 12. The germline V gene has CDR1 SGDLS and CDR2 YYNGEE. CDR3 nucleotides: TGTGCCAGCAGCGCCCATTCCGGGGGGGCGCGGGAGACCCAGTACTTC. Its protein product is CASSAHSGGARETQYF.

Comment on this clonotype: With a much larger clone just one base away, this may be a read error. The rearrangement uses TRBV29-1 and TRBJ2-1; unclear D gene. The CDR3 extends over 11 amino acids. Trimming took 4 bases from V and 3 from J, leaving 4 bases between them. Germline loops: CDR1 SQVTM, CDR2 ANQGSEA. The CDR3 nucleotides are TGCAGCGTTGCCAACTACAATGAGCAGTTCTTC. It translates to CSVANYNEQFF.

The V gene is TRBV5-1, the J gene TRBJ2-3; D remains ambiguous. The CDR3 totals 13 residues. The germline gives CDR1 SGHRS, CDR2 YFSETQ. The V and J ends lost 0 bases and 12 bases respectively, with 14 bases between them. This chain's CDR3 is CASSLAGHEPQYF. CDR3 DNA sequence: TGCGCCAGCAGCTTGGCCGGCCACGAACCACAGTATTTT.

The chain joins TRBV24-1 to TRBJ2-3; TRBD2 is a possible D gene (5 bases). V was clipped by 4 bases and J by 4 bases, with 14 bases between them. The CDR3 is 15 amino acids. Germline V gene data show CDR1 as KGHDR and CDR2 as SFDVKD. CDR3 bases: TGTGCCACCAGTGAGCCCGGACTGACGGCAGATACGCAGTATTTT. Protein sequence: CATSEPGLTADTQYF.

In this sample, this clonotype turned up a few times. CDR3 sequence (DNA): TGTGCCAGCAGCTTAGCGGCTAGCGGGGGGGCCACAGAGACCCAGTACTTC. It translates to CASSLAASGGATETQYF. The gene calls are TRBV7-6 and TRBJ2-5, with 12 bases matching TRBD2. The CDR3 runs 17 residues. Germline V gene sequence: CDR1 SGHVS, CDR2 FNYEAQ. Trimming took 0 bases from V and 4 from J; bases not matched to a gene: 6.

This clonotype has a handful of counts. The CDR3 region has the DNA TGCAGTGCTAGAGGACTAGCGGGAGGTCTTTTATACGAGCAGTACTTC. Its translation is CSARGLAGGLLYEQYF. V is TRBV20-1 and J is TRBJ2-7; 13 bases line up with TRBD2. With 1 base clipped from V and 4 bases from J, the junction kept 7 bases outside the gene matches. Germline CDR1 and CDR2: DFQATT and SNEGSKA (reference sequence). This CDR3 spans 16 amino acids.

The sample holds many counts of this clonotype. The chain recombines TRBV7-6 with TRBJ2-7; either TRBD1 or TRBD2 may fit D (6 bases each). CDR1 and CDR2 from the germline V gene are SGHVS and FNYEAQ. The germline V and J ends were trimmed by 5 bases and 5 bases, with 13 bases remaining between them. The CDR3 contains 13 residues. CDR3 nucleotide sequence: TGTGCCAGCAGCCACGGAGGGGGGAACGAGCAGTACTTC. Translating it yields CASSHGGGNEQYF. The complete variable domain, with remaining parts taken from reference TRBV7-6 and TRBJ2-7, reads GAGVSQSPRYKVTKRGQDVALRCDPISGHVSLYWYRQALGQGPEFLTYFNYEAQQDKSGLPNDRFSAERPEGSISTLTIQRTEQRDSAMYRCASSHGGGNEQYFGPGTRLTVT.

The rearrangement links TRBV10-3 to TRBJ2-1, with D possibly being TRBD2 (7 bases). Germline lookup yields CDR1 ENHRY and CDR2 SYGVKD. V was trimmed by 6 bases and J by 8 bases, leaving 20 bases between them. This CDR3 contains 15 residues. The chain's CDR3 is CAIRALGGGIDEQFF. The DNA of the CDR3 is TGTGCCATCAGAGCCCTAGGGGGGGGAATCGATGAGCAGTTCTTC.

The genes are TRBV18 and TRBJ1-2; no reliable D call. Germline lookup yields CDR1 KGHSH and CDR2 LQKENI. V gave up 0 bases and J gave up 8 bases, with 10 bases separating them. The CDR3 sequence is 13 residues long. CDR3: CASSPPPFSGYTF. The CDR3 bases are TGTGCCAGCTCACCACCCCCGTTCTCCGGCTACACCTTC.

The V and J genes are TRBV5-1 and TRBJ1-4, with D possibly matching TRBD1 (6 bases). The CDR3 consists of 14 residues. Germline CDR1 is SGHRS and CDR2 is YFSETQ. V was clipped by 0 bases and J by 8 bases, with 11 bases between them. The CDR3 protein is CASSLGGHGEKLFF. CDR3 coding DNA: TGCGCCAGCAGCTTGGGGGGACACGGCGAAAAACTGTTTTTT.

Many counts were recorded for this clonotype. The chain uses TRBV5-1 and TRBJ1-1; D gene ambiguous. Germline V gives CDR1 SGHRS, CDR2 YFSETQ. The V end was cut by 1 base, the J end by 5 bases, with 15 bases between. The CDR3 consists of 15 residues. The CDR3 loop reads CASSLMDGGETEAFF. The CDR3 DNA reads as TGCGCCAGCAGCTTGATGGACGGAGGTGAAACTGAAGCTTTCTTT.

The chain employs TRBV12-3 or TRBV12-4 and TRBJ2-1; a weak D match, TRBD2 (7 bases). Trimming removed 7 bases at V and 5 bases at J, with 15 bases between. This CDR3 is built from 14 residues. DNA for the CDR3: TGTGCCAGCACCTCGAGGGGGGGCCACAATGAGCAGTTCTTC. Translation gives CASTSRGGHNEQFF.

This clonotype was observed a handful of times. The rearrangement links TRBV6-6 to TRBJ2-2; TRBD1 aligns across 11 bases. The CDR3 extends over 13 amino acids. Per germline, CDR1 MNHNY and CDR2 SVGAGI (reference sequence). V lost 8 bases to trimming and J lost 8 bases; unmatched junction nucleotides: 4. The CDR3 region is CASQDRGLGELFF. CDR3 sequence (DNA): TGTGCCAGCCAGGACAGGGGGCTTGGGGAGCTGTTTTTT.

On this clonotype itself: One end of the junction does not line up with germline, which may come from a read error. This sequence joins TRBV25-1 and TRBJ1-6, with D possibly being TRBD1 (6 bases). The germline V gene has CDR1 MGHDK and CDR2 SYGVNS. There are 17 residues in the CDR3. The CDR3 loop is CASSALGHSSYNSPIHF. DNA of the CDR3: TGTGCCAGCAGTGCCTTGGGACACAGCTCCTATAATTCACCCATCCACTTT.